These T cell receptor beta chains were read from a single sample in a study of T cells in Graves' hyperthyroidism and ophthalmopathy. Using its own MiXCR run on the multiplex PCR reads, TCRdb lists one record per CDR3 protein. Here the sample spans a few hundred thousand distinct CDR3 sequences, over 11% being singletons. The sample taken for sequencing was blood. The receptors were sampled from a woman aged 30 to 39 with Graves' hyperthyroidism that later progressed to Graves' ophthalmopathy. Each CDR3 is given with its conserved first and last residue. D genes are given only for firm matches. Clone size is stated in some rows and not others, as once, few, many or a class when expanded.

clone_size	d_call	j_call	v_call	cdr3_nt	cdr3_aa
many	NA	TRBJ2-6	TRBV30	TGTGCCTGGGCTTTCTCTGGGGCCAACGTCCTGACTTTC	CAWAFSGANVLTF
few	TRBD1	TRBJ2-1	TRBV6-1	TGTGCCAGCAGAAAGACCGGGACAGGGGCGTACTTTGGCTCCTACAATGAGCAGTTCTTC	CASRKTGTGAYFGSYNEQFF
few	NA	TRBJ2-5	TRBV3-1	TGTGCCAGCAGCCAAGAAGCAAGAGAGCAGTACTTC	CASSQEAREQYF
NA	NA	TRBJ2-2	TRBV29-1	TGCAGCGTGGGGGACGGGAACACCGGGGAGCTGTTTTTT	CSVGDGNTGELFF
many	TRBD2	TRBJ2-1	TRBV20-1	TGCAGTGCTAGTTCTAGCGGGAGCGACAATGAGCAGTTCTTC	CSASSSGSDNEQFF
NA	TRBD1	TRBJ2-7	TRBV7-2	TGTGCCAGCAGCCATGCCGGGACAGGGTTCTACGAGCAGTACTTC	CASSHAGTGFYEQYF
NA	NA	TRBJ2-2	TRBV6-1	TGTGCCAGCAGGAGGTCAGGGAAGGCCGGGGAGCTGTTTTTT	CASRRSGKAGELFF
few	NA	TRBJ2-7	TRBV7-9	TGTGCCAGCAGCTCCGCAGGGGCGGGGTACGAGCAGTACTTC	CASSSAGAGYEQYF
many	NA	TRBJ2-3	TRBV20-1	TGCAGTCGGGACCTTTCCACAGATACGCAGTATTTT	CSRDLSTDTQYF
NA	NA	TRBJ2-1	TRBV2	TGTGCCAGCAAAGGTAGGCAGAACAATGAGCAGTTCTTC	CASKGRQNNEQFF
many	NA	TRBJ2-7	TRBV11-3	TGTGCCAGCAGCTTAGAAGGTTGGGTAGTTTCCCACGAGCAGTACTTC	CASSLEGWVVSHEQYF
once	NA	TRBJ1-2	TRBV3-1	TGTGCCAGCAGCTCGGCAGGGATAGATTCTAACTATGGCTACACCTTC	CASSSAGIDSNYGYTF
few	TRBD1	TRBJ1-1	TRBV6-1	TGTGCCAGCAGTACCGGAACAGGGGATACTGAAGCTTTCTTT	CASSTGTGDTEAFF
NA	NA	TRBJ2-3	TRBV6-2/TRBV6-3	TGTGCCAGCAGTTACTACGAGTCGGAGAATACGCAGTATTTT	CASSYYESENTQYF
many	NA	TRBJ2-5	TRBV14	TGTGCCAGCAGCCAAGGATTCAGGCGTGGGGCCCAAGAGACCCAGTACTTC	CASSQGFRRGAQETQYF
NA	NA	TRBJ1-1	TRBV30	TGTGCCTGGAGTGTCGGTGGGGACACTGAAGCTTTCTTT	CAWSVGGDTEAFF
many	NA	TRBJ1-4	TRBV6-2/TRBV6-3	TGTGCCAGCAGTTATGACGGAACAACTAATGAAAAACTGTTTTTT	CASSYDGTTNEKLFF
many	TRBD1	TRBJ1-2	TRBV7-2	TGTGCCAGCAGCTTATCGGGACAGGGATATGGCTACACCTTC	CASSLSGQGYGYTF
NA	TRBD1	TRBJ2-2	TRBV27	TGTGCCAGTTCCAGGGGGACCGAAACCGGGGAGCTGTTTTTT	CASSRGTETGELFF
many	TRBD1	TRBJ1-2	TRBV11-3	TGTGCCAGCAGCCGACAGGGCGATGGCTACACCTTC	CASSRQGDGYTF
many	NA	TRBJ2-1	TRBV9	TGTGCCAGCAGCGCCTACTCAGGCTTGTACAATGAGCAGTTCTTC	CASSAYSGLYNEQFF
many	NA	TRBJ2-3	TRBV30	TGTGCCTGGAGTGCCGGGGGTAGTGACACAGATACGCAGTATTTT	CAWSAGGSDTDTQYF
few	TRBD2	TRBJ2-7	TRBV7-9	TGTGCCAGCAGCTTCGAAGGGGCGGGAGTAAGTGAAGGCGAGCAGTACTTC	CASSFEGAGVSEGEQYF
NA	TRBD1	TRBJ2-1	TRBV12-5	TGTGCTAGTGGTTTGGCGTCTGCAGGGGGCGACCGTTACAATGAGCAGTTCTTC	CASGLASAGGDRYNEQFF
many	TRBD2	TRBJ2-1	TRBV5-1	TGCGCCAGCAGCTTGGCCGGACTAGCGGGAGCTGAGCAGTTCTTC	CASSLAGLAGAEQFF
many	TRBD1	TRBJ1-2	TRBV27	TGTGCCAGCAGTCGGACAGGGAACATTCCTACCTATGGCTACACCTTC	CASSRTGNIPTYGYTF
few	NA	TRBJ2-6	TRBV5-1	TGCGCCAGCAGCCTGCGGGACCTCGAAGGGTCTGGGGCCAACGTCCTGACTTTC	CASSLRDLEGSGANVLTF
NA	NA	TRBJ2-7	TRBV10-3	TGTGCCCTCGCCCCGGACAAGAACTACGAGCAGTACTTC	CALAPDKNYEQYF
many	TRBD1	TRBJ2-2	TRBV7-2	TGTGCCAGCAGCGAAAGGGGGCCGGGCACCGGGGAGCTGTTTTTT	CASSERGPGTGELFF
many	TRBD2	TRBJ2-1	TRBV30	TGTGCCTGGAGCGCTAAGGGACTAGCGGCGGACAATGAGCAGTTCTTC	CAWSAKGLAADNEQFF
few	NA	TRBJ1-5	TRBV6-1	TGTGCCAGCAGTTCGAAGGGACAAAGCAATCAGCCCCAGCATTTT	CASSSKGQSNQPQHF
NA	TRBD1	TRBJ1-1	TRBV12-3/TRBV12-4	TGTGCCAGCAGCCCCACAGGGGGCGCATCTGAAGCTTTCTTT	CASSPTGGASEAFF